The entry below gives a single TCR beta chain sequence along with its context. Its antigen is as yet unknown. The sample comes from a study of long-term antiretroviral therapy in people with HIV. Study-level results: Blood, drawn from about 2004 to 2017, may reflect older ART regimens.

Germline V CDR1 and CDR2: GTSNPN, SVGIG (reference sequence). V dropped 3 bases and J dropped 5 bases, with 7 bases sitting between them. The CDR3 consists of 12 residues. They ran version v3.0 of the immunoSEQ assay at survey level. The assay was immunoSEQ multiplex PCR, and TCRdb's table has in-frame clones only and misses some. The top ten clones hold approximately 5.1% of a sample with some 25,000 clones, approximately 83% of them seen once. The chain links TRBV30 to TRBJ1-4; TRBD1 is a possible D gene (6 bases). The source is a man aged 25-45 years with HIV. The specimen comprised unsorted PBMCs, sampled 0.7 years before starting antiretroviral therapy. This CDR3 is CAWRQGNEKLFF. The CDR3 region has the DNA TGTGCCTGGAGACAGGGAAATGAAAAACTGTTTTTT.